The rows below give T cell receptor beta chains drawn from one sample of a study of Tregs in tolerant kidney transplant recipients. Data came from immunoSEQ multiplex PCR; TCRdb stores just in-frame clones and leaves some out. The sample lists 240,000 or so clones, around 82% occurring once. Material: CD4+ T cells from blood. All receptors come from a human donor in good health. The CDR3 runs from the conserved cysteine through the conserved F or W. The D gene is left open where the match is weak. Expanded clones get a size class; other rows say once, few or many, or leave the size out.

>TRBV4-1|TRBJ1-4|TRBD1|NA
TGCGCCAGCAGCCCAGTGACAGGGGCGTTTGCAACTAATGAAAAACTGTTTTTT
CASSPVTGAFATNEKLFF
>TRBV30|TRBJ2-3|TRBD1|NA
TGTGCCTGGGACAGGGTTAGGGCAGATACGCAGTATTTT
CAWDRVRADTQYF
>TRBV7-9|TRBJ2-1|NA|NA
TGTGCCAGCAGCCCCGTTAGCGGCATCAACAATGAGCAGTTCTTC
CASSPVSGINNEQFF
>TRBV18|TRBJ1-1|NA|NA
TGTGCCAGCTCACCACGGCCAATGGGTTCTGGGGAAAACACTGAAGCTTTCTTT
CASSPRPMGSGENTEAFF
>TRBV6-6|TRBJ2-7|NA|NA
TGTGCCTCTTCACGGGCAGGGGGGCCCTACGAGCAGTACTTC
CASSRAGGPYEQYF
>TRBV21-1|TRBJ1-2|NA|NA
TGTGCCAGGGGAAATTGGGAGGAGGGGAGGAGACATCTCTATCAAGGAAACTATGGCTACACCTTC
CARGNWEEGRRHLYQGNYGYTF
>TRBV4-2|TRBJ1-5|NA|NA
TGTGCCAGCAGCTTGTATGGTCATGGGGGTGCCGAGCCCCAGCATTTT
CASSLYGHGGAEPQHF
>TRBV11-3|TRBJ2-3|NA|few
TGTGCCAGCAGCTTGGCCCTGGGGGGAGTTGGGACAGATACGCAGTATTTT
CASSLALGGVGTDTQYF
>TRBV7-8|TRBJ2-1|TRBD2|NA
TGTGCCAGCAGCTTAATCAGGCTAGCGGGGGTCTACAATGAGCAGTTCTTC
CASSLIRLAGVYNEQFF
>TRBV15|TRBJ2-7|NA|NA
TGTGCCACCAGCCGCGAAACAGCTATCACCTACGAGCAGTACTTC
CATSRETAITYEQYF
>TRBV5-1|TRBJ2-1|TRBD2|NA
TGCGCCAGCAGCTTACTAGCGGGGAACTACAATGAGCAGTTCTTC
CASSLLAGNYNEQFF
>TRBV7-6|TRBJ2-7|TRBD2|NA
TGTGCCAGCAGCTTAGGAGTAGCGGGTGCCCCCTACGAGCAGTACTTC
CASSLGVAGAPYEQYF
>TRBV5-1|TRBJ2-5|NA|NA
TGCGCCAGCAGCTTGGTACCGTTCCAAGAGACCCAGTACTTC
CASSLVPFQETQYF
>TRBV13|TRBJ2-5|NA|NA
TGTGCCAGCAGCTTAGCTGGACAGTCTCAAGAGACTCAGTACTTC
CASSLAGQSQETQYF
>TRBV10-3|TRBJ1-1|NA|once
TGTGCCATCAGTGCCGGGACCGAGAGTGAAGCTTTCTTT
CAISAGTESEAFF
>TRBV30|TRBJ2-1|TRBD2|NA
TGTGCCTGGAGTCTCACTAGCGGTGACTACAATGAGCAGTTCTTC
CAWSLTSGDYNEQFF
>TRBV5-4|TRBJ2-3|TRBD1|NA
TGTGCCAGCTACAGGGGGCTAGGGGGTGCAGATACGCAGTATTTT
CASYRGLGGADTQYF
>TRBV7-6|TRBJ2-1|TRBD1|NA
TGTGCCAGCAGCAACCGGGACAGGGGCTACAATGAGCAGTTCTTC
CASSNRDRGYNEQFF
>TRBV11-3|TRBJ2-1|NA|NA
TGTGCCAGCAGCTTCAAAAGAAATGAGCAGTTCTTC
CASSFKRNEQFF
>TRBV6-5|TRBJ2-7|NA|NA
TGTGCCAGCAGTTACAAAGAGCGGTACCTCTCCTACGAGCAGTACTTC
CASSYKERYLSYEQYF
>TRBV5-8|TRBJ2-7|NA|few
TGTGCCAGCAGCTTGGTGGGAGTCGCAGGGCAGTACTTC
CASSLVGVAGQYF
>TRBV5-8|TRBJ1-5|TRBD1|NA
TGTGCCAGCCTACACAGGGGCGATTTCGGCAATCAGCCCCAGCATTTT
CASLHRGDFGNQPQHF
>TRBV5-1|TRBJ1-1|TRBD1|NA
TGCGCCAGCAGCTTGGGGACAGGGGTTGTCACTGAAGCTTTCTTT
CASSLGTGVVTEAFF
>TRBV7-7|TRBJ2-5|NA|NA
TGTGCCAGCAGCTTAGCGGGGAAACAAGAGACCCAGTACTTC
CASSLAGKQETQYF
>TRBV29-1|TRBJ2-1|TRBD2|NA
TGCAGCGTTGCGGGGGGGCCGTGGAATGAGCAGTTCTTC
CSVAGGPWNEQFF
>TRBV4-2|TRBJ2-7|NA|NA
TGTGCCAGCAGCCAAGTAGGGGGGGGGCCCTACGAGCAGTACTTC
CASSQVGGGPYEQYF
>TRBV5-4|TRBJ2-1|TRBD2|NA
TGTGCCAGCAGTTCCGGGAGGGGGTCCTACAATGAGCAGTTCTTC
CASSSGRGSYNEQFF
>TRBV2|TRBJ2-7|NA|NA
TGTGCCAGCAGTGAGGTAGCTTACGAGCAGTACTTC
CASSEVAYEQYF
>TRBV6-5|TRBJ1-5|NA|NA
TGTGCCAGCAGTGAAGCTGTACAGCCCCAGCATTTT
CASSEAVQPQHF
>TRBV4-2|TRBJ2-1|TRBD2|NA
TGTGCCAGCAGCCAAGTTGGAGCGGGAAGTAACGATGAGCAGTTCTTC
CASSQVGAGSNDEQFF
>TRBV19|TRBJ2-3|NA|NA
TGTGCCAGCTTTCAGACAGGAACAGATACGCAGTATTTT
CASFQTGTDTQYF
>TRBV7-3|TRBJ2-1|TRBD2|NA
TGTGCCAGCAGCTTAAGGCGCACTAGCGGGGGTGAGCAGTTCTTC
CASSLRRTSGGEQFF
>TRBV6-1|TRBJ2-7|TRBD2|few
TGTGCCAGCAGCGGCACTAGCGGGTTACGATACTTC
CASSGTSGLRYF
>TRBV2|TRBJ2-7|NA|many
TGTGCCAGCAGTGACGTGGGTAGCTACGAGCAGTACTTC
CASSDVGSYEQYF
>TRBV18|TRBJ1-1|NA|NA
TGTGCCAGCTCACCGAGGGCGTACACTGAAGCTTTCTTT
CASSPRAYTEAFF
>TRBV12-5|TRBJ1-5|TRBD1|NA
TGTGCTAGTGCCCCGGGGGGAGGGGGCTTGAGCAATCAGCCCCAGCATTTT
CASAPGGGGLSNQPQHF
>TRBV9|TRBJ2-5|TRBD1|NA
TGTGCCAGCAGCGTAGGGCACAGGGGGGCCCAAGAGACCCAGTACTTC
CASSVGHRGAQETQYF
>TRBV19|TRBJ1-5|NA|NA
TGTGCCAGTAGTATATTTGCCAGCTATAGCAATCAGCCCCAGCATTTT
CASSIFASYSNQPQHF
>TRBV5-1|TRBJ2-7|NA|NA
TGCGCCAGCAGCCCCTTGAGCGGTTCCTACGAGCAGTACTTC
CASSPLSGSYEQYF
>TRBV7-6|TRBJ1-1|NA|NA
TGTGCCAGCAGCTTAGAACAGGGCTTGACTGAAGCTTTCTTT
CASSLEQGLTEAFF
>TRBV6-5|TRBJ2-1|TRBD2|NA
TGTGCCAGCGGCGTGTCGAGCGGGAGATTCGTCTGGCAGTTCTTC
CASGVSSGRFVWQFF
>TRBV27|TRBJ1-2|NA|few
TGTGCCAGCAGTTTCCTCCGGGACTTCTCGAATTATGGCTACACCTTC
CASSFLRDFSNYGYTF
>TRBV10-1|TRBJ2-1|TRBD2|NA
TGCGCCAGCAGCCAAGCGGGAGCTTCAAATGAGCAGTTCTTC
CASSQAGASNEQFF
>TRBV7-3|TRBJ2-2|NA|NA
TGTGCCAGCAGCTATCCAGGGGGGGATTTGACCGGGGAGCTGTTTTTT
CASSYPGGDLTGELFF
>TRBV27|TRBJ1-1|NA|NA
TGTGCCAGCAGTTTATCGTTGGGGGTCCTGAACACTGAAGCTTTCTTT
CASSLSLGVLNTEAFF
>TRBV9|TRBJ2-5|TRBD2|NA
TGTGCCAGCAGCGTAGGACTAGCGGGAGGGCTAGAGACCCAGTACTTC
CASSVGLAGGLETQYF
>TRBV7-9|TRBJ2-3|NA|NA
TGTGCCAGCAGCTTAGCGACAGGTAGCACAGATACGCAGTATTTT
CASSLATGSTDTQYF
>TRBV11-2|TRBJ2-7|NA|NA
TGTGCCAGCAGCGCCCACTGGGGAGAGAGTGGCGAGCAGTACTTC
CASSAHWGESGEQYF
>TRBV6-5|TRBJ2-5|TRBD2|NA
TGTGCCAGCAGCCTAGCGGCACAAGAGACCCAGTACTTC
CASSLAAQETQYF
>TRBV9|TRBJ2-1|NA|NA
TGTGCCAGCAGCGTAGGGGGGGCGCTCTACAATGAGCAGTTCTTC
CASSVGGALYNEQFF
>TRBV18|TRBJ1-2|NA|NA
TGTGCCAGCTCACGAGCGACAGGTCGGGGATATGTCAGCGATGGCTACACCTTC
CASSRATGRGYVSDGYTF
>TRBV6-6|TRBJ1-2|NA|once
TGTGCCAGCAGTTACTCCGTCAGAACGGGTGGCTACACCTTC
CASSYSVRTGGYTF